This paragraph covers one T cell receptor beta chain sequence. This specimen belongs to a study of blood T cell repertoires in COVID-19. Study context: Samples came from the United States, Italy and Spain, spanning acute and convalescent COVID-19.

Produced via immunoSEQ multiplex PCR; TCRdb's table is partial and in-frame only. Altogether about 51,000 clones are present, around 90% being singletons, with the ten largest covering approximately 3%. V was shortened by 1 base and J by 0 bases, with 3 bases between the two germline ends. CDR3 size: 13 residues. The germline V gene has CDR1 SEHNR and CDR2 FQNEAQ (reference sequence). This clonotype originated in a man over 45 with acute or convalescent COVID-19. The gene calls are TRBV7-9 and TRBJ1-1, with D unclear. Sequenced material: peripheral blood. This chain's CDR3 is CASSLDMNTEAFF. The CDR3, as DNA: TGTGCCAGCAGCTTAGATATGAACACTGAAGCTTTCTTT.